These 24 T cell receptor beta chains came from one sample sequenced in a study of blood T cell repertoires in COVID-19. Sequencing used immunoSEQ multiplex PCR; TCRdb keeps in-frame clones, though not all of them. The sample records 90,000 to 130,000 clones, about 89% being singletons. Sequencing used peripheral blood. The receptors were sampled from a man between 35 and 55 years old with acute or convalescent COVID-19.

This chain joins TRBV19 and TRBJ1-1; D is perhaps TRBD1 (6 bases). Germline V gene data show CDR1 as LNHDA and CDR2 as SQIVND (reference sequence). V was cut by 5 bases and J by 4 bases, with 8 bases left in between. This CDR3 region has 12 residues. In DNA form, the CDR3 reads TGTGCCAGTAGTGGACAGTTCACTGAAGCTTTCTTT. Protein: CASSGQFTEAFF.

This chain links TRBV4-1 with TRBJ1-1; D gene uncertain. The ends were cut back, 2 bases at V and 3 bases at J, with 13 bases in the middle. The CDR3 spans 15 residues. The germline gives CDR1 MGHRA, CDR2 YSYEKL. The chain's CDR3 is CASSQIPGLDTEAFF. In DNA form, the CDR3 reads TGCGCCAGCAGCCAAATCCCGGGTCTTGACACTGAAGCTTTCTTT.

The J gene is TRBJ1-6, the V gene TRBV30; D not resolved. V lost 4 bases to trimming and J lost 7 bases, with 5 bases between them. The germline CDR1 and CDR2 sequences are GTSNPN and SVGIG (reference sequence). The CDR3 loop spans 11 amino acids. The CDR3 loop reads CAWNQNSPLHF. CDR3 DNA: TGTGCCTGGAACCAGAATTCACCCCTCCACTTT.

The rearrangement uses TRBV7-2 and TRBJ2-7; 11 bases agree with TRBD1. Germline values: CDR1 SGHTA, CDR2 FQGNSA. J lost 2 bases, V lost 5 bases, and 8 bases had no gene match. This CDR3 has 16 amino acids. The CDR3 region has the DNA TGTGCCAGCAGCCCCCGGGACAGGGGGTCCACCTACGAGCAGTACTTC. As protein: CASSPRDRGSTYEQYF.

This chain connects TRBV6-6 to TRBJ2-7; 8 nucleotides agree with TRBD1. CDR1 is MNHNY, CDR2 SVGAGI, per germline (reference sequence). J was trimmed by 3 bases and V by 5 bases; bases with no gene match: 12. The CDR3 sequence is 16 residues long. CDR3 DNA: TGTGCCAGCAGTGTAAGACCCGGGACAGGTTTCTACGAGCAGTACTTC. This codes for CASSVRPGTGFYEQYF.

There are a few counts of this clone. The J gene is TRBJ1-2, the V gene TRBV9; 7 bases line up with TRBD1. Germline CDR1 reads SGDLS; CDR2 reads YYNGEE. The J segment lost 4 bases and the V segment lost 3 bases, leaving 6 bases of the junction unmatched. This CDR3 is 14 amino acids long. CDR3 in amino acids: CASSGQGLSYGYTF. CDR3 in DNA: TGTGCCAGCAGCGGACAGGGTTTAAGCTATGGCTACACCTTC.

The V gene is TRBV7-2, the J gene TRBJ1-4; D not resolved. CDR3 length: 16 amino acids. V was cut by 5 bases and J by 5 bases, with 18 bases left in between. Germline V gives CDR1 SGHTA, CDR2 FQGNSA. The CDR3: CASSPGPGGPNEKLFF. The DNA for the CDR3 is TGTGCCAGCAGCCCCGGACCGGGCGGGCCAAATGAAAAACTGTTTTTT.

The V and J genes are TRBV5-8 and TRBJ1-2; tentative D call: TRBD1 (5 bases). This CDR3 contains 14 residues. The germline CDR1 and CDR2 sequences are SGHTS and YDEGEE. Trimming took 0 bases from V and 5 from J, leaving 11 bases between them. The CDR3 region is CASSLVQGEYGYTF. CDR3 bases: TGTGCCAGCAGCTTGGTTCAGGGTGAATATGGCTACACCTTC.

This chain uses TRBV3-1 (or the pseudogene TRBV3-2) with TRBJ1-1, with 11 bases that match TRBD1. V trimming: 5 bases; J trimming: 0 bases; junction bases outside the gene matches: 11. This CDR3 spans 18 amino acids. Germline assignment: CDR1 LGHDT and CDR2 YNNKEL (reference sequence). The CDR3 DNA reads as TGTGCCAGCAGCGCTTCCGGGACAGGGGGACTGGTGAACACTGAAGCTTTCTTT. It yields the protein CASSASGTGGLVNTEAFF.

The chain uses TRBV5-1 and TRBJ2-5; D is undetermined. Trimming stripped 1 base from V and 6 bases from J, with 10 bases between. Germline V gives CDR1 SGHRS, CDR2 YFSETQ. The CDR3 runs 13 residues. CDR3: CASSLTRPKTQYF. The DNA of the CDR3 is TGCGCCAGCAGCTTGACGCGCCCGAAGACCCAGTACTTC.

V gene TRBV2 combines with J gene TRBJ1-6; a possible D gene is TRBD1 (5 bases). This CDR3 comprises 12 residues. CDR1 is SNHLY and CDR2 is FYNNEI in the germline V gene. The V end lost 11 bases, the J end lost 8 bases, and 13 bases lay between the germline ends. DNA for the CDR3: TGTGCCTGGGGGAGGGTTGATTCACCCCTCCACTTT. The encoded protein is CAWGRVDSPLHF.

The chain uses TRBV9 and TRBJ1-2; possible D gene TRBD1, 6 bases. Germline CDR1 and CDR2: SGDLS and YYNGEE. V was cut by 3 bases and J by 6 bases, with 12 bases left in between. The CDR3 runs 13 residues. The CDR3 region has the DNA TGTGCCAGCAGCGCCCATACAGGGAATGGCTACACCTTC. It translates to CASSAHTGNGYTF.

The rearrangement joins TRBV9 to TRBJ1-1; a possible D gene is TRBD1 (5 bases). V lost 1 base and J 4 bases, leaving 11 bases between the germline ends. This CDR3 region has 14 residues. CDR1 SGDLS and CDR2 YYNGEE come from the germline V gene. CDR3 amino acids: CASSVPPGGTEAFF. CDR3 DNA: TGTGCCAGCAGCGTACCCCCGGGGGGCACTGAAGCTTTCTTT.

This clone was seen a few times. CDR3 nucleotide sequence: TGTGCCAGCAGCCAAGATGGATTTTCCGGGACTAGCGGGAGGGGGGCAGATACGCAGTATTTT. Residues: CASSQDGFSGTSGRGADTQYF. The V gene is TRBV3-1 (or the pseudogene TRBV3-2), the J gene TRBJ2-3; the match to TRBD2 covers 16 bases. The V and J ends lost 0 bases and 4 bases, in that order; junction bases with no gene match: 13. The CDR3 runs to 21 residues. Germline V CDR1 and CDR2: LGHDT, YNNKEL (reference sequence).

This rearrangement joins TRBV27 to TRBJ1-1; tentatively, D is TRBD1 (5 bases). The V gene lost 2 bases and the J gene lost 4 bases, with 8 bases spanning the gap. Germline CDR1 MNHEY, CDR2 SMNVEV (reference sequence). There are 13 residues in the CDR3. CDR3 residues: CASSLQGGTEAFF. The CDR3 nucleotides are TGTGCCAGCAGTTTACAGGGAGGCACTGAAGCTTTCTTT.

On this clone: Germline is not matched at one junction end, which may reflect a read error. The chain combines TRBV12-3 or TRBV12-4 with TRBJ2-1; no reliable D call. The CDR3 spans 12 residues. CDR3 bases: TGTGCCAGCAGTTTTTCCTTCAATGAGCAGTTCTTC. Protein sequence: CASSFSFNEQFF.

The chain carries TRBV5-1 and TRBJ2-2, with a weak D call TRBD2 (6 bases). Germline values: CDR1 SGHRS, CDR2 YFSETQ. V lost 3 bases, J lost 3 bases, and 12 bases lay in between. The length of the CDR3 is 15 residues. As DNA, the CDR3 is TGCGCCAGCAGCTGGACTACCGTAGACACCGGGGAGCTGTTTTTT. Translating it yields CASSWTTVDTGELFF.

The rearrangement uses TRBV3-1 (or the pseudogene TRBV3-2) and TRBJ2-1; D uncertain. Trimming shortened V by 2 bases and J by 3 bases, and 14 bases separated the two germline ends. CDR3 length: 16 amino acids. Germline-derived CDR1 and CDR2 are LGHDT and YNNKEL (reference sequence). CDR3 loop: CASSQTRVGNYNEQFF. In nucleotides, the CDR3 is TGTGCCAGCAGCCAAACTCGGGTTGGTAACTACAATGAGCAGTTCTTC.

The J gene is TRBJ2-5, the V gene TRBV6-2 or TRBV6-3; 9 nucleotides agree with TRBD1. The V and J ends lost 5 bases and 5 bases, in that order; junction bases with no gene match: 12. The length of the CDR3 is 16 residues. CDR1 and CDR2 (germline): MNHEY, SVGEGT. The DNA for the CDR3 is TGTGCCAGCAGTCTAATGCCGGGACAGGGAAGGGAGACCCAGTACTTC. Protein product: CASSLMPGQGRETQYF.

The V and J genes are TRBV7-9 and TRBJ2-2, with D perhaps TRBD1 or TRBD2 (5 bases each). This CDR3 comprises 13 residues. The germline gives CDR1 SEHNR, CDR2 FQNEAQ (reference sequence). V was cut by 7 bases and J by 5 bases, with 11 bases left in between. The CDR3 sequence: CASTGRLTGELFF. CDR3 sequence (DNA): TGTGCCAGCACGGGGCGCTTAACCGGGGAGCTGTTTTTT.

J is TRBJ1-4 and V is TRBV2; perhaps TRBD1 as D (5 bases). The CDR3 has 18 residues. Trimming stripped 0 bases from V and 0 bases from J, with 14 bases between. The germline gives CDR1 SNHLY, CDR2 FYNNEI. CDR3 amino acids: CASSEALLGQATNEKLFF. CDR3 nucleotides: TGTGCCAGCAGTGAAGCGCTTCTGGGGCAGGCAACTAATGAAAAACTGTTTTTT.

The chain uses TRBV7-3 and TRBJ1-6, with D hard to call. Per the germline V gene, CDR1 is SGHTA and CDR2 is FQGTGA. CDR3 size: 15 residues. V was cut by 1 base and J by 4 bases, with 8 bases left in between. CDR3 protein: CASSLNNNYNSPLHF. CDR3 sequence (DNA): TGTGCCAGCAGCTTAAACAACAATTATAATTCACCCCTCCACTTT.

In this sample, this clone turned up a few times. This chain connects TRBV5-1 to TRBJ2-7; 9 bases are a match to TRBD1. The V and J ends lost 3 bases and 2 bases, in that order; junction bases with no gene match: 6. CDR1 is SGHRS, CDR2 YFSETQ, per germline. CDR3 length equals 15 residues. The CDR3 nucleotides are TGCGCCAGCAGCTCGGGACAGGGATTCCCCTACGAGCAGTACTTC. It translates to CASSSGQGFPYEQYF. Looking up the rest from reference TRBV5-1 and TRBJ2-7 gives the full variable domain: KAGVTQTPRYLIKTRGQQVTLSCSPISGHRSVSWYQQTPGQGLQFLFEYFSETQRNKGNFPGRFSGRQFSNSRSEMNVSTLELGDSALYLCASSSGQGFPYEQYFGPGTRLTVT.

The chain carries TRBV9 and TRBJ1-1; no reliable D call. Germline V lookup: CDR1 SGDLS, CDR2 YYNGEE. This CDR3 is 14 amino acids long. With 0 bases removed from V and 1 base from J, the gap between germline ends came to 7 bases. The CDR3 sequence is CASSVELRNTEAFF. In DNA, the CDR3 is TGTGCCAGCAGCGTAGAACTTAGGAACACTGAAGCTTTCTTT. The full variable domain, its missing parts supplied by reference TRBV9 and TRBJ1-1, is DSGVTQTPKHLITATGQRVTLRCSPRSGDLSVYWYQQSLDQGLQFLIQYYNGEERAKGNILERFSAQQFPDLHSELNLSSLELGDSALYFCASSVELRNTEAFFGQGTRLTVV.